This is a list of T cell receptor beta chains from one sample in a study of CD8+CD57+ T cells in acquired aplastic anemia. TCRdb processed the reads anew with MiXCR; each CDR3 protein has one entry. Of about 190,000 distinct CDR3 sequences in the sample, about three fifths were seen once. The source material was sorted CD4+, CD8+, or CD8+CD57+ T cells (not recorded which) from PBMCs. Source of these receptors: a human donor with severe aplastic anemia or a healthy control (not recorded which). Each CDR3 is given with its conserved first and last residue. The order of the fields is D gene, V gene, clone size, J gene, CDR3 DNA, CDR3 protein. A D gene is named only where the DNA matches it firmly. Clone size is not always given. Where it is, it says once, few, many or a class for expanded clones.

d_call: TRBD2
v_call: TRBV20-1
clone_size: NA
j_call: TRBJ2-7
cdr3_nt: TGCAGTGCTAGGAGGGGCGGGGGAGGCTACGAGCAGTACTTC
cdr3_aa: CSARRGGGGYEQYF

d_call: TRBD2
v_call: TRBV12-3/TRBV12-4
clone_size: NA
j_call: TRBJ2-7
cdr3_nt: TGTGCCAGCAGTCCCCCTAGCGGTCACCTTGGGAGACACGAGCAGTACTTC
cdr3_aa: CASSPPSGHLGRHEQYF

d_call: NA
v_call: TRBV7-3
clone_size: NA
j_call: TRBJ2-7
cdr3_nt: TGTGCCAGCAGCGGACCCGGGATGACCTACGAGCAGTACTTC
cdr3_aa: CASSGPGMTYEQYF

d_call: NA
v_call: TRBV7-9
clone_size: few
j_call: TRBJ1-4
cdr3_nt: TGTGCCAGCAGCTTTTTTCGCCGGGGGAACGAAAAACTGTTTTTT
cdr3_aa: CASSFFRRGNEKLFF

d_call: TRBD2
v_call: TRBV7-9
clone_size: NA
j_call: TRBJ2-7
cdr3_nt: TGTGCCAGCAGCCCCGGGACTAAGTTCCACGAGCAGTACTTC
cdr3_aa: CASSPGTKFHEQYF

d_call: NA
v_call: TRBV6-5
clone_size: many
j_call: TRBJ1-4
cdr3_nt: TGTGCCAGCAGTTACGTGCGTGGGAGGGGCCCCCATGAAAAACTGTTTTTT
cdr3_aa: CASSYVRGRGPHEKLFF

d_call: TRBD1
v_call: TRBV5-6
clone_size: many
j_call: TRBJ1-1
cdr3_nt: TGTGCCAGCAGCTTGATTGGACAGGATATTAATGAGGACACTGAAGCTTTCTTT
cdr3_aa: CASSLIGQDINEDTEAFF

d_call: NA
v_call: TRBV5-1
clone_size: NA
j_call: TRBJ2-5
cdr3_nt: TGCGCCAGCAGCTTGGCCTGGGAAGTTGAGACCCAGTACTTC
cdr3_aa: CASSLAWEVETQYF

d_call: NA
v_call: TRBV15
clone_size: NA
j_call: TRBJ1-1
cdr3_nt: TGTGCCACCAGCGTTTTACAGGGTAGGACTGAAGCTTTCTTT
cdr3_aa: CATSVLQGRTEAFF

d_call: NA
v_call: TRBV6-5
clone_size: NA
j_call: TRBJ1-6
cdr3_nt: TGTGCCAGCAGTTACCTCCTGTCGGGGGATTCACCCCTCCACTTT
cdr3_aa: CASSYLLSGDSPLHF

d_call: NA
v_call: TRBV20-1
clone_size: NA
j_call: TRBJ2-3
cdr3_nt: TGCAGTGCTAGAGATTTCCGGGGGATCAGCACAGATACGCAGTATTTT
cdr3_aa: CSARDFRGISTDTQYF

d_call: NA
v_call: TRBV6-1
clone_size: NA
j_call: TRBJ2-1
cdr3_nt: TGTGCCAGCAGGGCAGGCGAGTTCTACAATGAGCAGTTCTTC
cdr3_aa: CASRAGEFYNEQFF

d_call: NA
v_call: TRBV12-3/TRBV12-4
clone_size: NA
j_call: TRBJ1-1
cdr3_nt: TGTGCCAGCAGCCGGACATTTGAAGCTTTCTTT
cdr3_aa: CASSRTFEAFF

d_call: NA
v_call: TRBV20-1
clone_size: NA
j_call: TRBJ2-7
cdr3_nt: TGCAGTGCTAGAGTAGACGGGCGCACCTACGAGCAGTACTTC
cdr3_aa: CSARVDGRTYEQYF

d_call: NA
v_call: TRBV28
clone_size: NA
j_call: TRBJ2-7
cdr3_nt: TGTGCCAGCAGTTTATCGGCAGCCTCCTACGAGCAGTACTTC
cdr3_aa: CASSLSAASYEQYF

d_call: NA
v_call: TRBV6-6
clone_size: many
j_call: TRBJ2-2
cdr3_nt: TGTGCCAGCAGTTACGAGGGCGGGGAGCTGTTTTTT
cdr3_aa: CASSYEGGELFF

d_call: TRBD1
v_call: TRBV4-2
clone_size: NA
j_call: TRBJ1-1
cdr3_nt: TGTGCCAGCAGCTCGCACGGACAGGGATTAGCTGAAGCTTTCTTT
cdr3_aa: CASSSHGQGLAEAFF

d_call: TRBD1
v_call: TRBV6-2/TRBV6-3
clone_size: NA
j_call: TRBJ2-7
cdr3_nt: TGTGCCAGCACCGATCCGGGACAGGGGTATCGCGAGCAGTACTTC
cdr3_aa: CASTDPGQGYREQYF

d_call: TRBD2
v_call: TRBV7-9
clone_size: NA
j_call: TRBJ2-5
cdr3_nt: TGTGCCAGCAGCTTACTTGGCGGGAGGGCCAAAGAGACCCAGTACTTC
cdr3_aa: CASSLLGGRAKETQYF

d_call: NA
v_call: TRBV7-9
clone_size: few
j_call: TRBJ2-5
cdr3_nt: TGTGCCAGCAGCTTAGGGCCTCAAGAGACCCAGTACTTC
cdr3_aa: CASSLGPQETQYF

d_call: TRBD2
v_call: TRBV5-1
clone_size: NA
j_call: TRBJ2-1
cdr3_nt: TGCGCCAGCAGCCCCTGGACTAGCGGCAATGAGCAGTTCTTC
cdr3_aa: CASSPWTSGNEQFF

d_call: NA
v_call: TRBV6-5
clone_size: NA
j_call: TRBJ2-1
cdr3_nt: TGTGCCAGCAGTTACTCGAGCGGCAGATACAATGAGCAGTTCTTC
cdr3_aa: CASSYSSGRYNEQFF

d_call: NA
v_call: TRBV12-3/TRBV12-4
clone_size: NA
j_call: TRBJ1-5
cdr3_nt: TGTGCCAGCAGTTTTATATATCAGCCCCAGCATTTT
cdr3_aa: CASSFIYQPQHF

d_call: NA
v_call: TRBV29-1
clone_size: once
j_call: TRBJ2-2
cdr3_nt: TGCAGCGTTTTCACAGGCGACACCGGGGAGCTGTTTTTT
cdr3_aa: CSVFTGDTGELFF

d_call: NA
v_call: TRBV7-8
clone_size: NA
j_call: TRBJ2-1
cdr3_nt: TGTGCCAGCAGCTTAGCGCGGGGTCAGCAGTTCTTC
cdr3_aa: CASSLARGQQFF

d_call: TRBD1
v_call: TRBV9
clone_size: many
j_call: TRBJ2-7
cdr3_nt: TGTGCCAGCAGCCCATGGGGACAGGCCTACGAGCAGTACTTC
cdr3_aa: CASSPWGQAYEQYF

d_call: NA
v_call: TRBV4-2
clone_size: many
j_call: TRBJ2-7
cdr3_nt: TGTGCCAGCAACGACCTAGGGGGCTACGAGCAGTACTTC
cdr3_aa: CASNDLGGYEQYF

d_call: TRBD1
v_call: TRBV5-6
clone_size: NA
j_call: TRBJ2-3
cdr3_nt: TGTGCCAGCAGCTTTCCAACCGGACAGGGCACAGATACGCAGTATTTT
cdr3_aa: CASSFPTGQGTDTQYF

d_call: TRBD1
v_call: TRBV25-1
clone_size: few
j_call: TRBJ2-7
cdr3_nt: TGTGCCAGCAGTGTATCCCTGGGACAGGCCCTCTACGAGCAGTACTTC
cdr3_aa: CASSVSLGQALYEQYF

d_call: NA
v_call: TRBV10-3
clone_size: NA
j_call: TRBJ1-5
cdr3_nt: TGTGCCATCAGTGAGTTTTCGTCTAACAATCAGCCCCAGCATTTT
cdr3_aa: CAISEFSSNNQPQHF

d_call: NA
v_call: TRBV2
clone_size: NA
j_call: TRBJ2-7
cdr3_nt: TGTGCCAGCAGTGCTAGTTTAGCTGCCTACGAGCAGTACTTC
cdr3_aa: CASSASLAAYEQYF

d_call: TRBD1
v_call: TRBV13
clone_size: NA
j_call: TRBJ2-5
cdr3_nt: TGTGCCAGCAGCTCTCCGGGACAGGGTGGAGAGACCCAGTACTTC
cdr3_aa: CASSSPGQGGETQYF

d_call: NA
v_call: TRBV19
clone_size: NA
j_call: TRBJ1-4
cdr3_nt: TGTGCCAGTAGTATCGGCGCAACTAATGAAAAACTGTTTTTT
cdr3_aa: CASSIGATNEKLFF

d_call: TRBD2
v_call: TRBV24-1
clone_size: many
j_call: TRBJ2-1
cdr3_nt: TGTGCCACCAGCTCCGGGACTAGCGGGGGGGCCCCCTACAATGAGCAGTTCTTC
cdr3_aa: CATSSGTSGGAPYNEQFF

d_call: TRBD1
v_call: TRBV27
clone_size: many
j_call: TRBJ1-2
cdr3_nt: TGTGCCAGCAGAGACGGACAGGGCCTATATGGCTACACCTTC
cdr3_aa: CASRDGQGLYGYTF

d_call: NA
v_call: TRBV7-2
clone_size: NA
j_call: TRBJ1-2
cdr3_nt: TGTGCCAGCAGCTTAGCGCAGGGCCCTAACTATGGCTACACCTTC
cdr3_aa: CASSLAQGPNYGYTF

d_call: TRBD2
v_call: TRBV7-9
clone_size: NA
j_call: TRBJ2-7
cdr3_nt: TGTGCCAGCAGCTTCCCCACTAGCGGGCGCTACGAGCAGTACTTC
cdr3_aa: CASSFPTSGRYEQYF

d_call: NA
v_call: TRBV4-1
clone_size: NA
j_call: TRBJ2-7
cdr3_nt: TGCGCCAGCAGCCACGCACAGGGCTACGAGCAGTACTTC
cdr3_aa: CASSHAQGYEQYF

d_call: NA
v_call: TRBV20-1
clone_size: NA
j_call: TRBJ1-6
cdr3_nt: TGCAGTGCTAGAAGGGACCTTGCCTCCTATAATTCACCCCTCCACTTT
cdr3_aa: CSARRDLASYNSPLHF

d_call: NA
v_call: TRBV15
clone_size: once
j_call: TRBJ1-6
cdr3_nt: TGTGCCACCAGCAGCTTGGGGGGCTCACCCCTCCACTTT
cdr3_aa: CATSSLGGSPLHF

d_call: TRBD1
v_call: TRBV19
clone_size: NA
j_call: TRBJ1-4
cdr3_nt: TGTGCCAGTAGCCTTCCGGGACAGGGATATGAAAAACTGTTTTTT
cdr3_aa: CASSLPGQGYEKLFF

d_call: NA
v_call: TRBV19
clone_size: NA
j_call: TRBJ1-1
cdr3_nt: TGTGCCAGTAGTACAACAGCTGATGTAACCACTGAAGCTTTCTTT
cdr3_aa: CASSTTADVTTEAFF

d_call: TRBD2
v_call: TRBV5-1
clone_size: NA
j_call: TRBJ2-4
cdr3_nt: TGCGCCAGCAGCCAGAGACTAGCGGGGATGAGTGGGGACATTCAGTACTTC
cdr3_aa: CASSQRLAGMSGDIQYF

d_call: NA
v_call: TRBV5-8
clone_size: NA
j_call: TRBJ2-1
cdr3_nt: TGTGCCAGCCCCCTTAAGGAGACAGTCTTTGTAGGTGGGAATGAGCAGTTCTTC
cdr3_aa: CASPLKETVFVGGNEQFF

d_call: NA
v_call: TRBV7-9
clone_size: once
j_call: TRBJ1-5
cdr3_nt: TGTGCCAGCAGCCCCCTCAGCTTAAATCAGCCCCAGCATTTT
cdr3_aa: CASSPLSLNQPQHF

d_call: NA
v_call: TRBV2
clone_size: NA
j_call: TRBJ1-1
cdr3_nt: TGTGCCAGCCTGACCGGCCGGCGGCGGTTGGGGGGGGATACTGAAGCTTTCTTT
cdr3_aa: CASLTGRRRLGGDTEAFF

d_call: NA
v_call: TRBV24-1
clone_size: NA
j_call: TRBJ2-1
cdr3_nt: TGTGCCACCAGTGATCTGACTAGGGGGGCCGAGCAGTTCTTC
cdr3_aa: CATSDLTRGAEQFF

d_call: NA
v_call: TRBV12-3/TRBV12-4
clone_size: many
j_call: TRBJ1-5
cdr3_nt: TGTGCCAGCAGTTTGGCAGGAAATCAGCCCCAGCATTTT
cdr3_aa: CASSLAGNQPQHF

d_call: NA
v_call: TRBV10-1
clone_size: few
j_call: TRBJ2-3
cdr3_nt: TGCGCCAGCAGTGTCAACGACAGGCTCTACACAGATACGCAGTATTTT
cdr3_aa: CASSVNDRLYTDTQYF

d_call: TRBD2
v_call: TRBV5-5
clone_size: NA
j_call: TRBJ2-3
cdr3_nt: TGTGCCAGCAGCTCGGGACTAGGAGTCGCAGATACGCAGTATTTT
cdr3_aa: CASSSGLGVADTQYF

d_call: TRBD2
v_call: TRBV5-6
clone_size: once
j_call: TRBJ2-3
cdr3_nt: TGTGCCAGCAGCCGCGGGAGAGATACGCAGTATTTT
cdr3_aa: CASSRGRDTQYF

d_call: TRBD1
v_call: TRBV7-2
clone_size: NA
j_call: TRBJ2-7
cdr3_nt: TGCGCCAGCAGCCAAGGGCAGGGGGCCTACGAGCAGTACTTC
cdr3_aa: CASSQGQGAYEQYF